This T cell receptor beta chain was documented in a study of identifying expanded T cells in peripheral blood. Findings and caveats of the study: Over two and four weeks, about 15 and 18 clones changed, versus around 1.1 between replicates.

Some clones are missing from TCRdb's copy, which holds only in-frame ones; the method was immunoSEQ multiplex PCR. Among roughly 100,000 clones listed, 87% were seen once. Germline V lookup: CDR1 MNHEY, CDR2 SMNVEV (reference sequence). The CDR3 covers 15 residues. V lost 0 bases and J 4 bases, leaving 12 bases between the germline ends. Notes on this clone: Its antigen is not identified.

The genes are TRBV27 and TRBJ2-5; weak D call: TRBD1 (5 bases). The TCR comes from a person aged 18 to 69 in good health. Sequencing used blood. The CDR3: CASSLSEGVRETQYF. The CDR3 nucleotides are TGTGCCAGCAGTTTATCGGAAGGGGTTAGAGAGACCCAGTACTTC.